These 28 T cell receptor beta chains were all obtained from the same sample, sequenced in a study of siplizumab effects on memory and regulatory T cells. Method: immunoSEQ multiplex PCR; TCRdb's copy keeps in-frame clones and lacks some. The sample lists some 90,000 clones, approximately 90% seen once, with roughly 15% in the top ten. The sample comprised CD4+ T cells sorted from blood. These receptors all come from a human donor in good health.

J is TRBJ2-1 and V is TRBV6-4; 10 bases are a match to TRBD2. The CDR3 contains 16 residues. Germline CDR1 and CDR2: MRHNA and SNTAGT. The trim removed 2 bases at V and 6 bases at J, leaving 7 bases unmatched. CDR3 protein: CASSDPTSGKGNEQFF. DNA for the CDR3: TGTGCCAGCAGTGACCCCACTAGCGGGAAGGGCAATGAGCAGTTCTTC.

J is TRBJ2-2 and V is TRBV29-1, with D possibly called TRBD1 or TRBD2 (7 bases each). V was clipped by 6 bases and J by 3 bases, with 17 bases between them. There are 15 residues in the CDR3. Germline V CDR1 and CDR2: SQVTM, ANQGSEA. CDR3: CSVEGGGIDTGELFF. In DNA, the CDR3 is TGCAGCGTGGAGGGAGGGGGCATCGACACCGGGGAGCTGTTTTTT.

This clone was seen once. This CDR3 reads CASSGGIGNTIYF. The CDR3 DNA reads as TGTGCCAGCAGCGGGGGCATCGGAAACACCATATATTTT. The chain has TRBV14 and TRBJ1-3, with a possible D match to TRBD1 (6 bases). Per the germline V gene, CDR1 is SGHDN and CDR2 is FVKESK. CDR3 length: 13 residues. V lost 5 bases and J lost 4, with 9 bases in between.

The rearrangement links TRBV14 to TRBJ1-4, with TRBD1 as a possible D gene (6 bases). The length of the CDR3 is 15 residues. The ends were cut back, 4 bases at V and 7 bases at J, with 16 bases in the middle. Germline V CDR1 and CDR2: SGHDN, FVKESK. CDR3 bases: TGTGCCAGCAGCCCCAAAGTCGGGACACTTGAAAAACTGTTTTTT. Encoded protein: CASSPKVGTLEKLFF.

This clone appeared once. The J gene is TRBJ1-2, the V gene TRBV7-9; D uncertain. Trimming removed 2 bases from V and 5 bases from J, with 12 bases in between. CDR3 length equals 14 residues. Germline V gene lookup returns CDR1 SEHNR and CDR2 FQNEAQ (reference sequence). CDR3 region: CASSLSRTEYGYTF. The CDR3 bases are TGTGCCAGCAGCTTATCCCGGACCGAGTATGGCTACACCTTC.

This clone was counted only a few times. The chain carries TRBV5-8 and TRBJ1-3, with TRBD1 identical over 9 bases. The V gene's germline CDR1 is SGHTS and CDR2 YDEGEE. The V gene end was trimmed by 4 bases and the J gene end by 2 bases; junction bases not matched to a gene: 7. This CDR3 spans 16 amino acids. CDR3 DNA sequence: TGTGCCAGCAGCCACAGGACAGGGGCGGCTGGAAACACCATATATTTT. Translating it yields CASSHRTGAAGNTIYF.

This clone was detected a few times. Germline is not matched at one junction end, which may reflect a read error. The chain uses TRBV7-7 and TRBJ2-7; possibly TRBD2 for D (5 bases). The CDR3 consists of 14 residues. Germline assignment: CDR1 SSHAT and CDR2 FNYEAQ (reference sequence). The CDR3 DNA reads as TGTGCTAGCAGCTTAGAAGGGAGTTCCGAGCAGCAGTACTTC. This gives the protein CASSLEGSSEQQYF.

The CDR3, as DNA: TGTGCCAGTAGAGGGCAGGGAACAGATACGCAGTATTTT. Translation: CASRGQGTDTQYF. This rearrangement joins TRBV19 to TRBJ2-3; D might be TRBD1 (5 bases). Trimming stripped 6 bases from V and 3 bases from J, with 10 bases between. From germline, CDR1 is LNHDA and CDR2 SQIVND (reference sequence). There are 13 residues in the CDR3. The full variable domain, in which reference TRBV19 and TRBJ2-3 provide the parts outside the CDR3, is DGGITQSPKYLFRKEGQNVTLSCEQNLNHDAMYWYRQDPGQGLRLIYYSQIVNDFQKGDIAEGYSVSREKKESFPLTVTSAQKNPTAFYLCASRGQGTDTQYFGPGTRLTVL.

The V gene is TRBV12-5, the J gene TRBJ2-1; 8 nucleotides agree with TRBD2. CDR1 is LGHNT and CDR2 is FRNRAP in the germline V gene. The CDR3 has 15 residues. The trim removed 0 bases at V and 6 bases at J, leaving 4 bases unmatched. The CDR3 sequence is CASGLVSGGPNEQFF. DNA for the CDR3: TGTGCTAGTGGTTTGGTATCGGGAGGGCCCAATGAGCAGTTCTTC.

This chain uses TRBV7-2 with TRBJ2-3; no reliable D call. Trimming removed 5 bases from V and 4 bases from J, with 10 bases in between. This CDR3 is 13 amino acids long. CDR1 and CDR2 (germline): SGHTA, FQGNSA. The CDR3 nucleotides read TGTGCCAGCAGCCCCCGAGGCTCAGATACGCAGTATTTT. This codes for CASSPRGSDTQYF.

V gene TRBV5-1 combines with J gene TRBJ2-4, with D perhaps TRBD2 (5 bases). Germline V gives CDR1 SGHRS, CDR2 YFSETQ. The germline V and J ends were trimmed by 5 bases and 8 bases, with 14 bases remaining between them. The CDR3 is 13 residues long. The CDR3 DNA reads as TGCGCCAGCAGTATTCCGGGAAGGGACATTCAGTACTTC. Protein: CASSIPGRDIQYF.

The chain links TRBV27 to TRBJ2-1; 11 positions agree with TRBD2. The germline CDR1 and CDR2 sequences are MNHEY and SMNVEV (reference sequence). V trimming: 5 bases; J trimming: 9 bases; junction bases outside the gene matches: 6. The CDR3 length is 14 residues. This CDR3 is CASSRSGRAFEQFF. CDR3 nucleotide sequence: TGTGCCAGCAGTCGTAGCGGGAGGGCTTTTGAGCAGTTCTTC.

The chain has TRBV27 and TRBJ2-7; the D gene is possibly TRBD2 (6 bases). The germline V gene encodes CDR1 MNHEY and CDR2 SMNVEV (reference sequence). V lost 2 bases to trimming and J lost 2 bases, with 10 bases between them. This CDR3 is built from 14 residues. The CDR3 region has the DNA TGTGCCAGCAGTTTACGGGGGAGACCCTACGAGCAGTACTTC. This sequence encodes CASSLRGRPYEQYF.

The CDR3 loop is CASSNVHAGELFF. CDR3 sequence (DNA): TGTGCCAGCAGCAACGTACACGCCGGGGAGCTGTTTTTT. This chain connects TRBV7-3 to TRBJ2-2, with D hard to call. The V gene's germline CDR1 is SGHTA and CDR2 FQGTGA. The V end was cut by 5 bases, the J end by 6 bases, with 10 bases between. The CDR3 sequence is 13 residues long.

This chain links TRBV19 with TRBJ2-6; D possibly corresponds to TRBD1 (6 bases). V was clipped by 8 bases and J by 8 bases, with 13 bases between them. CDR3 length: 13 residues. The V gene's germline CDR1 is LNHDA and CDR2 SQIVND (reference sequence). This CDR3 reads CASSARGTNVLTF. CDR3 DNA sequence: TGTGCCAGTTCAGCTAGGGGGACCAACGTCCTGACTTTC.

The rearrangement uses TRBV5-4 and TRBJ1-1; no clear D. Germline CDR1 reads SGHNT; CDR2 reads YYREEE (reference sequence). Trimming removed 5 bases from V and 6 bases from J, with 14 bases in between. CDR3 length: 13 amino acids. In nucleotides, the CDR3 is TGTGCCAGCAGTTCACCGGGCCGGCCTGAAGCTTTCTTT. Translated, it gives CASSSPGRPEAFF.

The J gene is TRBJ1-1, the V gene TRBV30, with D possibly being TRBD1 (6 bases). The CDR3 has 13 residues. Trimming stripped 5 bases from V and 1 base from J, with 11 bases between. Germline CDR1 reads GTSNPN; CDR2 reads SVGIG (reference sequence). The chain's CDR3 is CAWGQTKNTEAFF. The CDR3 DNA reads TGTGCCTGGGGACAGACCAAGAACACTGAAGCTTTCTTT.

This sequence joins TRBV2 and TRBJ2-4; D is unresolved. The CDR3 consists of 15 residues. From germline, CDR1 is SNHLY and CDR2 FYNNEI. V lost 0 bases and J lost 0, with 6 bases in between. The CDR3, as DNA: TGTGCCAGCAGTGAAGCGGGGTCAGCCAAAAACATTCAGTACTTC. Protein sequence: CASSEAGSAKNIQYF.

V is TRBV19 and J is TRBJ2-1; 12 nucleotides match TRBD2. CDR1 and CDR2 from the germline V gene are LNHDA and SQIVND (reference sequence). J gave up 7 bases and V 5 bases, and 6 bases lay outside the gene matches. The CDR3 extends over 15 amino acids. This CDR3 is CASSFGTSGLNEQFF. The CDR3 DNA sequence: TGTGCCAGTAGTTTTGGGACTAGCGGGTTAAATGAGCAGTTCTTC.

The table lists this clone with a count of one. CDR3 nucleotides: TGTGCCAGCAGTTACCGGGACAGGGGGGGCGAGCAGTACTTC. It encodes CASSYRDRGGEQYF. The gene calls are TRBV2 and TRBJ2-7; 11 nucleotides match TRBD1. CDR3 length equals 14 residues. Germline lookup yields CDR1 SNHLY and CDR2 FYNNEI. V was pared by 5 bases and J by 6 bases, with 6 bases of the junction left unmatched. The full variable domain, rest sourced from reference TRBV2 and TRBJ2-7, is EPEVTQTPSHQVTQMGQEVILRCVPISNHLYFYWYRQILGQKVEFLVSFYNNEISEKSEIFDDQFSVERPDGSNFTLKIRSTKLEDSAMYFCASSYRDRGGEQYFGPGTRLTVT.

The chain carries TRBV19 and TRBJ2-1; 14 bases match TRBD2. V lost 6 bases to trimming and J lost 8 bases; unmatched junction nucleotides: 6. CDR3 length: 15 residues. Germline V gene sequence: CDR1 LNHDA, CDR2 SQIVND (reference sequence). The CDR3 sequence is CASSGRLAGGDEQFF. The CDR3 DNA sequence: TGTGCCAGTAGCGGAAGACTAGCGGGAGGGGATGAGCAGTTCTTC. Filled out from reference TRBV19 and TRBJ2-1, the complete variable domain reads DGGITQSPKYLFRKEGQNVTLSCEQNLNHDAMYWYRQDPGQGLRLIYYSQIVNDFQKGDIAEGYSVSREKKESFPLTVTSAQKNPTAFYLCASSGRLAGGDEQFFGPGTRLTVL.

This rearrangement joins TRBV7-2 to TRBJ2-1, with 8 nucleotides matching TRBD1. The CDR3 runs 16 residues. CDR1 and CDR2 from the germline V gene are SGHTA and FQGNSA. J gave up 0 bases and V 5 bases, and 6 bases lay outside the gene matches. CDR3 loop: CASSRGQGSSYNEQFF. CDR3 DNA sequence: TGTGCCAGCAGCCGTGGACAGGGTAGCTCCTACAATGAGCAGTTCTTC.

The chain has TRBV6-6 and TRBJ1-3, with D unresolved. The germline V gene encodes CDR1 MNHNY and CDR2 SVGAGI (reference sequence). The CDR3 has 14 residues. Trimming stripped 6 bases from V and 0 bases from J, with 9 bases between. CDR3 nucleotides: TGTGCCAGCAGCAACCAGAACTCTGGAAACACCATATATTTT. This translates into CASSNQNSGNTIYF.

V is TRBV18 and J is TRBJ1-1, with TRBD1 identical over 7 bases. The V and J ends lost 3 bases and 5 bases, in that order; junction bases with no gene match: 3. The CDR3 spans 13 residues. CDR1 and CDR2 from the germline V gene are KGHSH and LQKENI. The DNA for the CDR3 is TGTGCCAGCTCACCGACAGGGCGTACTGAAGCTTTCTTT. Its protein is CASSPTGRTEAFF.

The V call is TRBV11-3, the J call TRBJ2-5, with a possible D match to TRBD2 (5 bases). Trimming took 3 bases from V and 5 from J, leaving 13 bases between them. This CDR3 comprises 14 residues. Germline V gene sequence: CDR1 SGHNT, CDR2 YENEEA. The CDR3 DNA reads TGTGCCAGCAGCTTGTTGGAGGCTTGGGAGACCCAGTACTTC. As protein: CASSLLEAWETQYF.

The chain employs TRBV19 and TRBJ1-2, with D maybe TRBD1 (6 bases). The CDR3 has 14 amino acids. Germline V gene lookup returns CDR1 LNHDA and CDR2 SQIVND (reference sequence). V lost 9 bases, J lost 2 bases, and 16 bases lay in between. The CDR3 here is CASTGTQGNYGYTF. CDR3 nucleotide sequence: TGTGCCAGCACCGGGACCCAGGGGAACTATGGCTACACCTTC.

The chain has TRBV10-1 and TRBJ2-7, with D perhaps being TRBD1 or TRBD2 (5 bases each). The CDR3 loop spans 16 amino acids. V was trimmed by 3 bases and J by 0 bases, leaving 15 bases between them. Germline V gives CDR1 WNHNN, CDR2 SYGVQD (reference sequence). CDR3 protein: CASSEVGAYYSYEQYF. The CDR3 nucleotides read TGCGCCAGCAGTGAAGTCGGGGCGTATTACTCCTACGAGCAGTACTTC.

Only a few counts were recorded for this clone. The CDR3 protein is CASMGTGAYEQYF. CDR3 coding DNA: TGTGCCAGCATGGGGACAGGGGCCTACGAGCAGTACTTC. This sequence joins TRBV27 and TRBJ2-7; 10 nucleotides agree with TRBD1. CDR3 length: 13 residues. The germline CDR1 and CDR2 sequences are MNHEY and SMNVEV (reference sequence). With V trimmed by 7 bases and J by 2 bases, 2 bases remained unmatched.